This passage covers 3 T cell receptor beta chains from one sample sequenced in a study of cytomegalovirus exposure and HLA in healthy donors. The PCR employed 60 Vbeta primers together with 13 Jbeta primers. The table came from immunoSEQ multiplex PCR; TCRdb's copy has only in-frame clones and leaves some out. In the table there are approximately 150,000 clones, nearly 80% of which are singletons. The sample comprised PBMCs. These TCRs come from a young man in good health and CMV-seropositive.

This chain uses TRBV4-1 with TRBJ2-1; unclear D gene. V dropped 7 bases and J dropped 4 bases, with 20 bases sitting between them. This CDR3 spans 16 amino acids. The V gene's germline CDR1 is MGHRA and CDR2 YSYEKL. In nucleotides, the CDR3 is TGCGCCAGCACCCCTCGTGCCGCCCTAGGATACAATGAGCAGTTCTTC. Amino acid sequence: CASTPRAALGYNEQFF.

V usage is TRBV28 and J usage is TRBJ1-4, with D possibly TRBD1 on 6 matching bases. This CDR3 spans 16 amino acids. Germline V gene data show CDR1 as MDHEN and CDR2 as SYDVKM. With 2 bases removed from V and 7 bases from J, the gap between germline ends came to 17 bases. CDR3 in amino acids: CASSLEAGTRGEKLFF. The DNA for the CDR3 is TGTGCCAGCAGTTTAGAGGCCGGGACCAGGGGTGAAAAACTGTTTTTT.

The J gene is TRBJ2-5, the V gene TRBV9; TRBD2 matches at 7 bases. With 0 bases clipped from V and 3 bases from J, the junction kept 8 bases outside the gene matches. Germline V CDR1 and CDR2: SGDLS, YYNGEE. The CDR3 runs 16 residues. CDR3 nucleotides: TGTGCCAGCAGCGTAGGAGGCGGGGGAAAGGAAGAGACCCAGTACTTC. Its translation is CASSVGGGGKEETQYF. Complete variable domain (other parts from reference TRBV9 and TRBJ2-5): DSGVTQTPKHLITATGQRVTLRCSPRSGDLSVYWYQQSLDQGLQFLIQYYNGEERAKGNILERFSAQQFPDLHSELNLSSLELGDSALYFCASSVGGGGKEETQYFGPGTRLLVL.